The rows below give T cell receptor beta chains drawn from one sample of a study of identical twins. A single record per CDR3 protein comes from TCRdb applying MiXCR to the 5' RACE reads. The profile shows 430,000 or so distinct CDR3 sequences, around 24% of them singletons. The same data also contributed to another study, on T cells expressing NK-cell markers.

The sequenced sample was CD4+ T cells sorted from blood. The receptors stem from a woman aged 18-35 years in good health. Each CDR3 is given with its conserved first and last residue. A D gene is named only where the DNA matches it firmly. Expanded clones get a size class; other rows say once, few or many, or leave the size out.

TRBD2	TRBV6-5	NA	TRBJ2-4	CASSSSLAGQRGIQYF	TGTGCCAGCAGTTCCTCACTAGCGGGCCAGCGGGGCATTCAGTACTTC
NA	TRBV4-3	NA	TRBJ1-4	CASSQDFKYFGNEKLFF	NA
NA	TRBV20-1	NA	TRBJ2-7	CSASAVTSYEQYF	TGCAGTGCTAGTGCGGTAACATCCTACGAGCAGTACTTC
NA	TRBV9	NA	TRBJ2-7	CASSVSGGGGYEQYF	TGTGCCAGCAGCGTATCTGGAGGGGGCGGTTACGAGCAGTACTTC
TRBD1	TRBV2	NA	TRBJ2-2	CASRGTGWGTGELFF	TGTGCCAGCAGAGGGACAGGGTGGGGCACCGGGGAGCTGTTTTTT
NA	TRBV5-1	few	TRBJ2-7	CASSLNSEPTYEQYF	TGCGCCAGCAGCCTTAATAGCGAACCCACCTACGAGCAGTACTTC
NA	TRBV5-1	NA	TRBJ1-2	CASSLVQGQGGYTF	TGCGCCAGCAGCTTGGTTCAGGGGCAAGGAGGCTACACCTTC
NA	TRBV27	NA	TRBJ1-2	CASSLSGPSNYGYTF	TGTGCCAGCAGTTTAAGTGGCCCATCTAACTATGGCTACACCTTC
NA	TRBV28	NA	TRBJ2-7	CASGRAPGQYF	TGTGCCAGCGGAAGGGCCCCGGGGCAGTACTTC
NA	TRBV20-1	many	TRBJ2-7	CSARTGNSYEQYF	TGCAGTGCTAGAACAGGGAATTCCTACGAGCAGTACTTC
NA	TRBV7-9	NA	TRBJ1-2	CASSLNNRLNYGYTF	TGTGCCAGCAGCTTAAATAACAGGTTGAACTATGGCTACACCTTC
NA	TRBV6-2/TRBV6-3	NA	TRBJ2-2	CASSGSSPFANTGELFF	TGTGCCAGCAGCGGATCTAGCCCTTTCGCGAACACCGGGGAGCTGTTTTTT
NA	TRBV29-1	few	TRBJ1-1	CSVGYRFMNTEAFF	TGCAGCGTTGGGTACAGGTTTATGAACACTGAAGCTTTCTTT
NA	TRBV2	few	TRBJ2-1	CASSVRFSYNEQFF	TGTGCCAGCAGTGTTAGGTTCTCCTACAATGAGCAGTTCTTC
TRBD1	TRBV3-1	few	TRBJ1-2	CASSPGQYYGYTF	TGTGCCAGCTCCCCGGGACAGTACTATGGCTACACCTTC
NA	TRBV5-1	few	TRBJ1-1	CASSSSYLRTGMNTEAFF	TGCGCCAGCAGCTCCTCATACCTAAGGACTGGGATGAACACTGAAGCTTTCTTT
NA	TRBV6-5	NA	TRBJ1-3	CASSYSFTGSGNTIYF	TGTGCCAGCAGTTACTCGTTCACAGGCTCTGGAAACACCATATATTTT
NA	TRBV21-1	NA	TRBJ2-7	CASSKDRSYEQYF	TGTGCCAGCAGCAAAGATAGGTCTTACGAGCAGTACTTC
NA	TRBV5-1	NA	TRBJ1-4	CASRDRNRANEKLFF	TGCGCCAGCAGGGACCGAAACAGGGCTAATGAAAAACTGTTTTTT
NA	TRBV4-2	few	TRBJ2-5	CASSQELRQHQETQYF	TGTGCCAGCAGCCAAGAGCTGCGGCAGCACCAAGAGACCCAGTACTTC
NA	TRBV29-1	many	TRBJ2-5	CSAEGARGLKETQYF	TGCAGCGCCGAGGGGGCGCGGGGTCTTAAAGAGACCCAGTACTTC
TRBD2	TRBV5-1	few	TRBJ2-7	CASSSTGGSGSYEQYF	TGCGCCAGCAGCTCTACCGGAGGTAGCGGGTCCTACGAGCAGTACTTC
NA	TRBV12-3/TRBV12-4	NA	TRBJ1-2	CASSLWGGLREGYTF	TGTGCCAGCAGTTTATGGGGGGGCCTCCGGGAAGGCTACACCTTC
NA	TRBV12-3/TRBV12-4	NA	TRBJ1-5	CASSLTGPQQPQHF	TGTGCCAGCAGTTTAACCGGGCCGCAGCAGCCCCAGCATTTT
TRBD2	TRBV5-3	NA	TRBJ2-7	CVRSRLGQEPGLAGGPRRGEQYF	TGTGTCAGAAGCCGCCTTGGACAGGAGCCGGGACTAGCGGGAGGGCCTCGGCGGGGCGAGCAGTACTTC
TRBD1	TRBV13	NA	TRBJ2-4	CASSLRDRGNIQYF	TGTGCCAGCAGCTTAAGGGACAGGGGAAACATTCAGTACTTC
NA	TRBV7-2	NA	TRBJ2-1	CAGLGLRANEQFF	TGTGCCGGATTGGGTCTGAGGGCTAACGAGCAGTTCTTC
NA	TRBV30	NA	TRBJ1-5	CAWAGQRDQPQHF	TGTGCCTGGGCAGGACAGCGGGATCAGCCCCAGCATTTT
NA	TRBV6-1	few	TRBJ1-5	CASSVDGNQPQHF	TGTGCCAGCAGTGTGGACGGCAATCAGCCCCAGCATTTT
NA	TRBV6-5	NA	TRBJ2-3	CASSSRGTETDTQYF	TGTGCCAGCAGTTCCCGCGGGACAGAAACAGATACGCAGTATTTT
NA	TRBV7-9	NA	TRBJ1-4	CASSAQGWTNEKLFF	TGTGCCAGCAGCGCACAGGGTTGGACTAATGAAAAACTGTTTTTT
TRBD1	TRBV29-1	few	TRBJ1-1	CSVDRIGGNTEAFF	TGCAGCGTGGACAGGATAGGTGGGAACACTGAAGCTTTCTTT
NA	TRBV7-2	few	TRBJ1-6	CASSLPRSPLHF	TGTGCCAGCAGCTTACCCCGTTCGCCCCTCCACTTT
NA	TRBV18	NA	TRBJ2-1	CASSPTHLNGDKLSYNEQFF	TGTGCCAGCTCACCGACCCACCTTAACGGCGACAAACTCTCCTACAATGAGCAGTTCTTC
TRBD1	TRBV5-1	NA	TRBJ2-7	CASSGGDRGHNEQYF	TGCGCCAGCAGCGGAGGAGACAGGGGGCACAACGAGCAGTACTTC
TRBD2	TRBV20-1	NA	TRBJ2-1	CSATFGGVHNEQFF	TGCAGTGCAACCTTCGGGGGGGTCCACAATGAGCAGTTCTTC
NA	TRBV5-1	NA	TRBJ1-1	CASSLVGTQQAFF	TGCGCCAGCAGCTTGGTGGGTACCCAGCAGGCTTTCTTT
TRBD1	TRBV10-3	NA	TRBJ2-7	CAISVTGEGEQYF	TGTGCCATCAGCGTCACAGGGGAAGGCGAGCAGTACTTC
TRBD2	TRBV3-1	NA	TRBJ2-3	CASSPWLAENTDTQYF	TGTGCCAGCAGCCCTTGGCTAGCGGAAAACACAGATACGCAGTATTTT
NA	TRBV12-3/TRBV12-4	NA	TRBJ1-2	CASSLSATGSYGYTF	TGTGCCAGCAGTTTGAGTGCCACAGGGAGCTATGGCTACACCTTC
TRBD2	TRBV4-3	NA	TRBJ2-1	CASSQASSGRVSEQFF	TGCGCCAGCAGCCAGGCCTCTAGCGGGAGAGTGAGTGAGCAGTTCTTC
NA	TRBV5-1	NA	TRBJ1-4	CASSQNAGLGGEKLFF	TGCGCCAGCAGCCAAAATGCAGGGCTCGGGGGCGAAAAACTGTTTTTT
NA	TRBV5-6	NA	TRBJ2-3	CASTTLVRDDTQYF	TGTGCCAGCACAACGTTGGTCAGGGATGATACGCAGTATTTT
NA	TRBV5-1	NA	TRBJ2-6	CASSLGSGLLGANVLTF	TGCGCCAGCAGCTTGGGTTCGGGCCTCTTGGGGGCCAACGTCCTGACTTTC